Presented here are 18 T cell receptor beta chains from one specimen sequenced in a study of T cell responses to AZD1222 COVID-19 vaccine. Only in-frame clones appear in the TCRdb table, and some are missing; sequencing was by immunoSEQ multiplex PCR. This sample carries roughly 56,000 clones, around 81% of them seen once, and the ten largest clones take approximately 25%. Sequencing used peripheral blood, obtained 28 days after the second AZD1222 dose. The receptors were sampled from an adult who received the AZD1222 COVID-19 vaccine.

V is TRBV29-1 and J is TRBJ1-2; no firm D call. The V end was cut by 4 bases, the J end by 5 bases, with 5 bases between. Looked up from germline, CDR1 is SQVTM and CDR2 is ANQGSEA. The CDR3 is 10 amino acids. CDR3 nucleotide sequence: TGCAGCGTTGTGGAGTATGGCTACACCTTC. Amino acid sequence: CSVVEYGYTF.

In its sample, this clone was seen once. This chain connects TRBV9 to TRBJ2-2; 13 bases match TRBD2. The V segment lost 3 bases and the J segment 8 bases; nucleotides outside the gene matches: 7. The CDR3 runs to 16 residues. The germline V gene encodes CDR1 SGDLS and CDR2 YYNGEE. In DNA form, the CDR3 reads TGTGCCAGCAGCGACAGGACTAGCGGGAGTATGGGGGAGCTGTTTTTT. Protein product: CASSDRTSGSMGELFF.

This clone was recorded once. The V call is TRBV12-5, the J call TRBJ2-5; TRBD1 is a possible D gene (6 bases). V lost 2 bases and J 2 bases, leaving 9 bases between the germline ends. The CDR3 has 14 residues. CDR1 is LGHNT, CDR2 FRNRAP, per germline. The DNA of the CDR3 is TGTGCTAGTGGTTTGAATACAGGGCAAGAGACCCAGTACTTC. Amino acid sequence: CASGLNTGQETQYF.

The J gene is TRBJ2-7, the V gene TRBV5-1, with 9 bases that match TRBD1. Germline-derived CDR1 and CDR2 are SGHRS and YFSETQ. This CDR3 is built from 18 residues. Trimming cost V 1 base and J 0 bases; bases outside gene matches: 11. The CDR3 coding sequence is TGCGCCAGCAGCTTGTCCGGGACAGGGTATTCCAACTCCTACGAGCAGTACTTC. It codes for CASSLSGTGYSNSYEQYF.

The V gene is TRBV6-5, the J gene TRBJ2-7; 9 bases align to TRBD1. Trimming at V came to 6 bases and at J to 3 bases, leaving 6 bases not matched to a gene. Germline CDR1 reads MNHEY; CDR2 reads SVGAGI. The CDR3 contains 14 residues. The CDR3 loop is CASSRTDRGYEQYF. Written as DNA, the CDR3 is TGTGCCAGCAGCCGGACGGACAGGGGCTACGAGCAGTACTTC.

This clone came up once. V usage is TRBV28 and J usage is TRBJ1-4; 8 positions match TRBD1. The germline V gene encodes CDR1 MDHEN and CDR2 SYDVKM. The CDR3 consists of 15 residues. V trimming: 6 bases; J trimming: 2 bases; junction bases outside the gene matches: 5. This chain's CDR3 is CASRGRQGTNEKLFF. The CDR3 DNA reads TGTGCCAGCAGGGGCAGACAGGGGACTAATGAAAAACTGTTTTTT. Full variable domain (missing parts from reference TRBV28 and TRBJ1-4): DVKVTQSSRYLVKRTGEKVFLECVQDMDHENMFWYRQDPGLGLRLIYFSYDVKMKEKGDIPEGYSVSREKKERFSLILESASTNQTSMYLCASRGRQGTNEKLFFGSGTQLSVL.

The CDR3 here is CASSEAPSGRYEQYF. In DNA form, the CDR3 reads TGTGCCAGCAGTGAAGCCCCTAGCGGGAGGTACGAGCAGTACTTC. The chain employs TRBV7-6 and TRBJ2-7, with 11 bases lining up with TRBD2. J was trimmed by 4 bases and V by 6 bases; bases with no gene match: 8. The CDR3 consists of 15 residues. Germline V gives CDR1 SGHVS, CDR2 FNYEAQ.

The V gene is TRBV27, the J gene TRBJ1-5, with D unclear. Deletions cut 2 bases from V and 0 bases from J, with 11 bases between. Per germline, CDR1 MNHEY and CDR2 SMNVEV (reference sequence). The CDR3 covers 16 residues. The CDR3 loop reads CASSLMAGVSNQPQHF. Here the CDR3 DNA reads TGTGCCAGCAGTTTAATGGCAGGAGTTAGCAATCAGCCCCAGCATTTT.

The chain has TRBV30 and TRBJ1-5, with 10 positions matching TRBD1. In germline, CDR1 is GTSNPN, CDR2 SVGIG (reference sequence). Losses at the gene ends were 3 bases for V and 3 bases for J; bases not matched to a gene: 2. The CDR3 consists of 14 residues. The CDR3 here is CAWSGQGDNQPQHF. CDR3 sequence (DNA): TGTGCCTGGAGCGGACAGGGGGACAATCAGCCCCAGCATTTT. The full variable domain, in which reference TRBV30 and TRBJ1-5 provide the parts outside the CDR3, is SQTIHQWPATLVQPVGSPLSLECTVEGTSNPNLYWYRQAAGRGLQLLFYSVGIGQISSEVPQNLSASRPQDRQFILSSKKLLLSDSGFYLCAWSGQGDNQPQHFGDGTRLSIL.

This clone came up a few times. The chain recombines TRBV29-1 with TRBJ2-1; 9 bases map to TRBD2. Germline CDR1 SQVTM, CDR2 ANQGSEA. The V gene end was trimmed by 5 bases and the J gene end by 6 bases; junction bases not matched to a gene: 8. This CDR3 has 14 amino acids. CDR3: CSVSLAGGPNEQFF. CDR3 nucleotides: TGCAGCGTTTCCTTGGCGGGAGGGCCCAATGAGCAGTTCTTC.

This chain connects TRBV7-9 to TRBJ1-4; 7 bases map to TRBD1. The CDR3 totals 14 residues. The junction had 3 bases not matched to a gene; V was cut back by 8 bases and J by 0 bases. Per germline, CDR1 SEHNR and CDR2 FQNEAQ (reference sequence). The CDR3 bases are TGTGCCAGCGGCCAGGGGGCAACTAATGAAAAACTGTTTTTT. As protein: CASGQGATNEKLFF.

V and J are TRBV19 and TRBJ1-5, with 8 bases that match TRBD1. The CDR3 sequence is 16 residues long. Germline CDR1 LNHDA, CDR2 SQIVND (reference sequence). Trimming at V came to 8 bases and at J to 2 bases, leaving 11 bases not matched to a gene. This CDR3 reads CASQGQGSIGNQPQHF. CDR3 in DNA: TGTGCCAGTCAAGGACAGGGATCGATCGGCAATCAGCCCCAGCATTTT.

The chain combines TRBV3-1 (or the pseudogene TRBV3-2) with TRBJ2-2, with a possible D match to TRBD1 (5 bases). Looked up from germline, CDR1 is LGHDT and CDR2 is YNNKEL (reference sequence). The CDR3 spans 15 residues. Deletions cut 1 base from V and 5 bases from J, with 11 bases between. The chain's CDR3 is CASSQGRVGTGELFF. CDR3 DNA sequence: TGTGCCAGCAGCCAAGGCAGGGTGGGGACCGGGGAGCTGTTTTTT.

This sequence joins TRBV4-2 and TRBJ1-2, with 9 bases aligning to TRBD1. This CDR3 comprises 17 residues. Germline V CDR1 and CDR2: LGHNA, YNFKEQ. The J segment lost 0 bases and the V segment lost 4 bases, leaving 9 bases of the junction unmatched. The CDR3 sequence is CASSPTPGQGANYGYTF. CDR3 sequence (DNA): TGTGCCAGCAGCCCTACCCCGGGACAGGGAGCTAACTATGGCTACACCTTC.

This chain joins TRBV3-1 (or the pseudogene TRBV3-2) and TRBJ2-1, with no clear D. The V and J ends lost 4 bases and 6 bases respectively, with 16 bases between them. The CDR3 has 15 amino acids. Germline V CDR1 and CDR2: LGHDT, YNNKEL (reference sequence). The CDR3 coding sequence is TGTGCCAGCAGCCTCCCCGGAGTAGCAGTCAATGAGCAGTTCTTC. As protein: CASSLPGVAVNEQFF.

CDR3 DNA: TGTGCCAGCAGCTTAACCCTACAGGGTTCGGGGAATTCACCCCTCCACTTT. This encodes CASSLTLQGSGNSPLHF. The V gene is TRBV7-8, the J gene TRBJ1-6; perhaps TRBD1 as D (6 bases). The CDR3 spans 17 residues. Between the trimmed V and J ends, which lost 2 bases and 7 bases, there was a span of 18 bases. The germline gives CDR1 SGHVS, CDR2 FQNEAQ.

V usage is TRBV28 and J usage is TRBJ2-2, with 11 positions matching TRBD2. CDR1 is MDHEN and CDR2 is SYDVKM in the germline V gene. Trimming at V came to 9 bases and at J to 6 bases, leaving 9 bases not matched to a gene. The CDR3 runs to 15 residues. The DNA for the CDR3 is TGTGCCAGTCTCATAGCGGGAGGGCTGGCCGGGGAGCTGTTTTTT. This encodes CASLIAGGLAGELFF.

V usage is TRBV7-9 and J usage is TRBJ1-3; no firm D call. V was shortened by 2 bases and J by 4 bases, with 12 bases between the two germline ends. From germline, CDR1 is SEHNR and CDR2 FQNEAQ (reference sequence). This CDR3 is built from 15 residues. DNA of the CDR3: TGTGCCAGCAGCTTATCGGGGATAGAAGGAAACACCATATATTTT. Encoded protein: CASSLSGIEGNTIYF.